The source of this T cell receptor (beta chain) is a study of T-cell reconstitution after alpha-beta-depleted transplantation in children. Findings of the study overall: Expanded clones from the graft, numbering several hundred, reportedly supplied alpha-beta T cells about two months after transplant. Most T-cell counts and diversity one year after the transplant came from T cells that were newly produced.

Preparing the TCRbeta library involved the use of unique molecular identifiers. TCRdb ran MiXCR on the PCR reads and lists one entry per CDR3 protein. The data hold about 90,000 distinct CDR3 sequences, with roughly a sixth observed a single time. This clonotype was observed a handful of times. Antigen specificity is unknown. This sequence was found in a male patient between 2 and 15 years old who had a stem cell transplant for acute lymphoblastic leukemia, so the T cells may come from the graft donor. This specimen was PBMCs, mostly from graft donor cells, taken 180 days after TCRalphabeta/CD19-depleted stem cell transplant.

CDR3 DNA sequence: TGCAGTGCTAGGGCCTCGGGCGTCTACGAGCAGTACTTC. Encoded protein: CSARASGVYEQYF. This chain uses TRBV20-1 with TRBJ2-7; no clear D gene. The CDR3 is 13 amino acids. Trimming removed 3 bases from V and 3 bases from J, with 12 bases in between. Germline CDR1 DFQATT, CDR2 SNEGSKA (reference sequence).